One TCR beta chain is described in this entry. These data belong to a study of T cell changes during pregnancy in multiple sclerosis. With 5 bases clipped from V and 7 bases from J, the junction kept 7 bases outside the gene matches. This CDR3 has 16 residues. The germline CDR1 and CDR2 sequences are SGHTA and FQGTGA. TCRdb's copy holds only in-frame clones and misses some; the assay was immunoSEQ multiplex PCR. This table holds about 35,000 clones, approximately 89% found once. The chain carries TRBV7-3 and TRBJ2-1, with TRBD2 matching 14 bases. The source material was CD4+ T cells from peripheral blood mononuclear cells, sampled after pregnancy. The source of this sequence is a female donor in good health, enrolled as a control in a pregnancy study. As DNA, the CDR3 is TGTGCCAGCAGCACCGGACTAGCGGGAGGAGGGAATGAGCAGTTCTTC. Protein: CASSTGLAGGGNEQFF.